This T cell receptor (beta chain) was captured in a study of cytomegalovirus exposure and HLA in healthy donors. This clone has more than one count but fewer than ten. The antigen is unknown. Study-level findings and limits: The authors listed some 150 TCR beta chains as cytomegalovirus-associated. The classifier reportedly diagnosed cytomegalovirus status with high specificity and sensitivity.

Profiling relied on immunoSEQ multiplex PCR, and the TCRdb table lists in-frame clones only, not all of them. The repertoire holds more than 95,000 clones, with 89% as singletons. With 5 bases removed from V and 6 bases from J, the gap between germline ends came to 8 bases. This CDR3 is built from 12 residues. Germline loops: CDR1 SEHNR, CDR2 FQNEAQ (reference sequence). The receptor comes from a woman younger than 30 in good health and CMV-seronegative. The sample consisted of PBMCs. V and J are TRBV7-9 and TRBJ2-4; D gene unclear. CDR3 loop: CASSPSGNIQYF. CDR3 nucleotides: TGTGCCAGCAGCCCCAGTGGAAACATTCAGTACTTC.